These 21 T cell receptor beta chains were sequenced from one sample in a study of cytomegalovirus exposure and HLA in healthy donors. Sequenced by immunoSEQ multiplex PCR; TCRdb stores in-frame clones only, minus some. The sample carries under 65,000 clones, roughly 87% recorded once. Sample: PBMCs. These receptors all come from a woman aged 18 to 35 in good health and CMV-seropositive.

This clone was detected only once. The chain recombines TRBV19 with TRBJ2-2; tentative D call: TRBD1 (6 bases). From germline, CDR1 is LNHDA and CDR2 SQIVND (reference sequence). V shed 6 bases and J shed 4 bases, with 15 bases lying between them. The CDR3 is made up of 15 amino acids. The CDR3 bases are TGTGCCAGTAGACAAGAGGACAGCCCCACCGGGGAGCTGTTTTTT. Translation: CASRQEDSPTGELFF.

The rearrangement uses TRBV11-2 and TRBJ2-3; 8 bases align to TRBD2. CDR3 length equals 15 residues. Germline values: CDR1 SGHAT, CDR2 FQNNGV. Trimming removed 5 bases from V and 4 bases from J; junction bases left unmatched: 8. The CDR3 nucleotides read TGTGCCAGCAGCCGGGGGGGGGCCGAGGCAGATACGCAGTATTTT. Protein: CASSRGGAEADTQYF.

The rearrangement joins TRBV11-2 to TRBJ2-5; TRBD1 aligns across 7 bases. Germline loops: CDR1 SGHAT, CDR2 FQNNGV. V gave up 4 bases and J gave up 4 bases; unmatched junction bases: 9. The CDR3 runs 15 residues. Here the CDR3 reads CASSSADRERETQYF. The CDR3, as DNA: TGTGCCAGCAGCTCGGCCGACAGGGAACGAGAGACCCAGTACTTC.

V and J are TRBV25-1 and TRBJ1-2, with TRBD1 matching 11 bases. CDR1 is MGHDK and CDR2 is SYGVNS in the germline V gene. After removal of 6 bases from V and 4 bases from J, the junction contained 4 bases not matched to a gene. The CDR3 has 14 residues. The CDR3 nucleotides are TGTGCCAGCAGCCGGGACAGGGGGTCCTATGGCTACACCTTC. Its protein product is CASSRDRGSYGYTF.

This clone was detected many times. This rearrangement joins TRBV15 to TRBJ2-7; TRBD1 matches at 8 bases. Germline CDR1 reads LNHNV; CDR2 reads YYDKDF (reference sequence). This CDR3 contains 16 residues. After removal of 2 bases from V and 2 bases from J, the junction contained 8 bases not matched to a gene. CDR3 in amino acids: CATSRFDGQGAYEQYF. The CDR3 DNA sequence: TGTGCCACCAGCAGATTCGATGGACAGGGAGCCTACGAGCAGTACTTC.

This chain links TRBV11-2 with TRBJ1-2; 10 nucleotides match TRBD1. V gave up 4 bases and J gave up 2 bases; unmatched junction bases: 7. This CDR3 contains 16 residues. CDR1 and CDR2 (germline): SGHAT, FQNNGV. The CDR3 is CASSSTRTGGNYGYTF. The CDR3 bases are TGTGCCAGCAGCTCTACTAGGACAGGGGGGAACTATGGCTACACCTTC.

The chain couples TRBV29-1 to TRBJ2-1, with 11 bases that match TRBD2. The V segment lost 0 bases and the J segment 4 bases; nucleotides outside the gene matches: 8. The CDR3 sequence is 17 residues long. CDR1 and CDR2 (germline): SQVTM, ANQGSEA. This CDR3 is CSVEDLGSGGAYNEQFF. CDR3 DNA: TGCAGCGTTGAAGATCTTGGTAGCGGGGGGGCTTACAATGAGCAGTTCTTC.

The chain carries TRBV4-1 and TRBJ1-5; no firm D call. Germline-derived CDR1 and CDR2 are MGHRA and YSYEKL. The germline V and J ends were trimmed by 5 bases and 1 base, with 6 bases remaining between them. This CDR3 contains 13 residues. The CDR3 DNA follows: TGCGCCAGCAGCTTCCAGAGCAATCAGCCCCAGCATTTT. Residues: CASSFQSNQPQHF.

The J gene is TRBJ2-1, the V gene TRBV7-9; 12 bases are shared with TRBD2. This CDR3 comprises 14 residues. The V gene's germline CDR1 is SEHNR and CDR2 FQNEAQ (reference sequence). Trimming cost V 5 bases and J 8 bases; bases outside gene matches: 4. The CDR3 spells CASSPGLAGHEQFF. The CDR3 DNA follows: TGTGCCAGCAGCCCGGGACTAGCGGGCCATGAGCAGTTCTTC. Drawing the rest from reference TRBV7-9 and TRBJ2-1, the complete variable domain is DTGVSQNPRHKITKRGQNVTFRCDPISEHNRLYWYRQTLGQGPEFLTYFQNEAQLEKSRLLSDRFSAERPKGSFSTLEIQRTEQGDSAMYLCASSPGLAGHEQFFGPGTRLTVL.

Note on this clone: The junction departs from germline at one end; a sequencing error may be responsible. This chain links TRBV25-1 with TRBJ1-2, with TRBD1 identical over 10 bases. The V gene's germline CDR1 is MGHDK and CDR2 SYGVNS. The CDR3 consists of 13 residues. Here the CDR3 reads CASSDWDRGRLFF. CDR3 DNA: TGTGCCAGCAGTGATTGGGACAGGGGCCGCCTTTTCTTC.

The chain carries TRBV6-1 and TRBJ2-5, with TRBD2 identical over 9 bases. Germline V gene lookup returns CDR1 MNHNS and CDR2 SASEGT. The CDR3 contains 14 residues. Trimming removed 4 bases from V and 5 bases from J; junction bases left unmatched: 5. CDR3 DNA: TGTGCCAGCAGTGGGGGACTAGCCGGGGAGACCCAGTACTTC. This translates into CASSGGLAGETQYF.

CDR3 protein: CASSGTSDAGYEQYF. For the CDR3, the DNA is TGTGCCAGCAGCGGGACTAGCGACGCGGGGTACGAGCAGTACTTC. The chain uses TRBV5-4 and TRBJ2-7; 10 bases are shared with TRBD2. Trimming removed 4 bases from V and 4 bases from J; junction bases left unmatched: 8. CDR1 SGHNT and CDR2 YYREEE come from the germline V gene (reference sequence). The CDR3 runs 15 residues.

This clone showed up just once. The chain is built from TRBV19 and TRBJ1-5, with D possibly matching TRBD1 (6 bases). This CDR3 comprises 14 residues. Trimming left V 6 bases short and J 9 bases short, with 18 bases between. Looked up from germline, CDR1 is LNHDA and CDR2 is SQIVND (reference sequence). CDR3 residues: CASRTKTGSTPQHF. CDR3 nucleotides: TGTGCCAGTAGGACTAAGACAGGCTCCACGCCCCAGCATTTT. Based on the CDR3 plus reference TRBV19 and TRBJ1-5, the full variable domain is DGGITQSPKYLFRKEGQNVTLSCEQNLNHDAMYWYRQDPGQGLRLIYYSQIVNDFQKGDIAEGYSVSREKKESFPLTVTSAQKNPTAFYLCASRTKTGSTPQHFGDGTRLSIL.

The genes are TRBV10-2 and TRBJ2-7; D might be TRBD1 (6 bases). The germline gives CDR1 WSHSY, CDR2 SAAADI. CDR3 size: 15 residues. V was clipped by 4 bases and J by 0 bases, with 13 bases between them. This CDR3 is CASSVYRDISYEQYF. CDR3 coding DNA: TGCGCCAGCAGTGTTTACCGGGACATCTCCTACGAGCAGTACTTC.

The chain has TRBV28 and TRBJ2-3; 11 bases are shared with TRBD2. The V gene end was trimmed by 7 bases and the J gene end by 4 bases; junction bases not matched to a gene: 7. The CDR3 is made up of 15 amino acids. Germline V gene data show CDR1 as MDHEN and CDR2 as SYDVKM. In nucleotides, the CDR3 is TGTGCCAGCAATATAGCGGGGGGGGTGGCAGATACGCAGTATTTT. It translates to CASNIAGGVADTQYF.

The gene calls are TRBV4-3 and TRBJ1-1; no firm D call. Trimming shortened V by 1 base and J by 3 bases, and 9 bases separated the two germline ends. CDR3 length: 14 residues. The germline gives CDR1 LGHNA, CDR2 YSLEER. The CDR3 spells CASSQGQLDTEAFF. Here the CDR3 DNA reads TGCGCCAGCAGCCAAGGCCAACTGGACACTGAAGCTTTCTTT.

The genes are TRBV9 and TRBJ2-5; 9 bases map to TRBD1. The V and J ends lost 4 bases and 5 bases, in that order; junction bases with no gene match: 6. CDR3 length: 14 amino acids. From germline, CDR1 is SGDLS and CDR2 YYNGEE. CDR3 residues: CASSSTGGDETQYF. The CDR3 DNA reads TGTGCCAGCAGCTCCACAGGGGGCGATGAGACCCAGTACTTC.

The chain employs TRBV5-1 and TRBJ1-1; D is possibly TRBD1 (6 bases). V was clipped by 4 bases and J by 4 bases, with 17 bases between them. In germline, CDR1 is SGHRS, CDR2 YFSETQ. The CDR3 spans 15 residues. The CDR3 nucleotides are TGCGCCAGCAGCGAACAGACAGGAGCGACCACTGAAGCTTTCTTT. Translation gives CASSEQTGATTEAFF.

The CDR3 bases are TGCGCCAGCAGCCAAGGGACCTTGCGGGGGATTAACCAAGAGACCCAGTACTTC. This sequence encodes CASSQGTLRGINQETQYF. V is TRBV4-1 and J is TRBJ2-5; TRBD2 aligns across 7 bases. Germline V gene lookup returns CDR1 MGHRA and CDR2 YSYEKL. Trimming cost V 1 base and J 0 bases; bases outside gene matches: 11. CDR3 size: 18 residues.

The CDR3 coding sequence is TGTGCCAGCAGCCCCCCGGGACTAGTTGTCGCAGATACGCAGTATTTT. Protein: CASSPPGLVVADTQYF. The V call is TRBV7-2, the J call TRBJ2-3, with 8 bases that match TRBD2. The CDR3 has 16 amino acids. The V gene end was trimmed by 5 bases and the J gene end by 4 bases; junction bases not matched to a gene: 11. The germline V gene encodes CDR1 SGHTA and CDR2 FQGNSA.

V gene TRBV6-6 combines with J gene TRBJ2-1, with TRBD1 matching 10 bases. The CDR3 length is 13 residues. V dropped 5 bases and J dropped 12; count of bases not matched to a gene: 7. Germline CDR1 MNHNY, CDR2 SVGAGI (reference sequence). The CDR3 DNA reads as TGTGCCAGCAGTGGGGACAGGGGCGGGAGGCAGTTCTTC. Its translation: CASSGDRGGRQFF.